These 30 T cell receptor beta chains were all obtained from the same sample, sequenced in a study of T cells in Graves' hyperthyroidism and ophthalmopathy. What was amplified from RNA transcripts were TCR beta CDR3 regions. Using the HTBI primer set, a first-round RT-PCR was run on the TCR CDR3. TCRdb itself ran the multiplex PCR reads through MiXCR, one entry per CDR3 protein. Here the sample spans 360,000 or so distinct CDR3 sequences, about a fifth being singletons. Sequenced: blood. The receptors shown here come from a woman aged 18-29 years with Graves' hyperthyroidism.

Many counts were recorded for this clonotype. This chain connects TRBV3-1 to TRBJ2-5; 7 bases match TRBD2. This CDR3 comprises 15 residues. From germline, CDR1 is LGHDT and CDR2 YNNKEL (reference sequence). V lost 4 bases and J lost 3; bases outside the gene matches: 8. This chain's CDR3 is CASSLAGDTKETQYF. The DNA of the CDR3 is TGTGCCAGCAGCCTAGCGGGTGATACTAAAGAGACCCAGTACTTC.

This clonotype was counted many times. The chain links TRBV28 to TRBJ2-7; D uncertain. The CDR3 totals 14 residues. Germline V gene lookup returns CDR1 MDHEN and CDR2 SYDVKM. V was shortened by 4 bases and J by 6 bases, with 16 bases between the two germline ends. The CDR3 nucleotides are TGTGCCAGCAGTTCGGGCCCCGTGTGGGCCGAGCAGTACTTC. Translating gives CASSSGPVWAEQYF.

There are many counts of this clonotype. The chain has TRBV30 and TRBJ1-2; D may be TRBD1 (6 bases). The CDR3 has 12 amino acids. V was pared by 8 bases and J by 2 bases, with 12 bases between. Germline V gene sequence: CDR1 GTSNPN, CDR2 SVGIG (reference sequence). The CDR3 nucleotides are TGTGCCGGGCTGACAGGAAACTATGGCTACACCTTC. Translating it yields CAGLTGNYGYTF.

The chain links TRBV6-1 to TRBJ1-1, with 8 bases fitting TRBD1. There are 11 residues in the CDR3. With 4 bases clipped from V and 10 bases from J, the junction kept 2 bases outside the gene matches. Germline-derived CDR1 and CDR2 are MNHNS and SASEGT. The CDR3 DNA is TGTGCCAGCAGTGTGGGACAGGCAGCTTTCTTT. It is translated as CASSVGQAAFF.

This clonotype showed up many times. The chain couples TRBV12-3 or TRBV12-4 to TRBJ1-2, with no clear D. The V gene lost 5 bases and the J gene lost 5 bases, with 12 bases spanning the gap. The CDR3 extends over 13 amino acids. CDR3: CASSHDPKYGYTF. The CDR3, as DNA: TGTGCCAGCAGTCACGACCCAAAGTATGGCTACACCTTC.

This clonotype was observed many times. The chain employs TRBV6-1 and TRBJ1-5; possibly TRBD1 for D (5 bases). V lost 6 bases, J lost 7 bases, and 13 bases lay in between. From germline, CDR1 is MNHNS and CDR2 SASEGT. The CDR3 is 13 residues long. The CDR3 protein is CASRRGIEQPQHF. The CDR3 DNA is TGTGCCAGCAGGCGGGGGATTGAGCAGCCCCAGCATTTT.

V is TRBV6-2 or TRBV6-3 and J is TRBJ2-7; D remains unclear. Trimming cost V 2 bases and J 3 bases, with 11 bases left between them. CDR3 length: 14 residues. CDR1 is MNHEY, CDR2 SVGEGT, per germline. The CDR3 region is CASSYAGEYYEQYF. In DNA form, the CDR3 reads TGTGCCAGCAGTTACGCCGGTGAATACTACGAGCAGTACTTC.

At least ten counts were recorded for this clonotype. V and J are TRBV19 and TRBJ2-5; TRBD2 matches at 9 bases. CDR1 LNHDA and CDR2 SQIVND come from the germline V gene (reference sequence). CDR3 length equals 15 residues. V dropped 9 bases and J dropped 6; count of bases not matched to a gene: 14. CDR3 sequence (DNA): TGTGCCAGCACTGGGGCGGCGAGCGGGGGGAAGACCCAGTACTTC. Protein product: CASTGAASGGKTQYF.

This clonotype was detected once. This chain connects TRBV2 to TRBJ2-5; TRBD2 agrees at 11 bases. CDR1 is SNHLY and CDR2 is FYNNEI in the germline V gene. Trimming at V came to 6 bases and at J to 2 bases, leaving 8 bases not matched to a gene. The CDR3 sequence is 16 residues long. The CDR3 protein is CASRDGTSGPQETQYF. The CDR3 DNA is TGTGCCAGCAGGGACGGGACTAGCGGCCCTCAAGAGACCCAGTACTTC.

This clonotype has at least ten counts. The chain joins TRBV12-3 or TRBV12-4 to TRBJ1-2, with 7 bases matching TRBD1. The CDR3 totals 13 residues. Trimming at V came to 5 bases and at J to 4 bases, leaving 4 bases not matched to a gene. Written as DNA, the CDR3 is TGTGCCAGCAGTACGGACAGGACCTATGGCTACACCTTC. It codes for CASSTDRTYGYTF.

This clonotype was seen ten or more times. This chain links TRBV28 with TRBJ1-5; the D is unclear. The germline CDR1 and CDR2 sequences are MDHEN and SYDVKM. The CDR3 totals 12 residues. V was pared by 6 bases and J by 6 bases, with 9 bases between. CDR3 amino acids: CASRAASQPQHF. CDR3 DNA: TGTGCCAGCAGAGCCGCGAGTCAGCCCCAGCATTTT.

This clonotype was seen many times. The V gene is TRBV9, the J gene TRBJ1-2; D possibly corresponds to TRBD1 (6 bases). V was cut by 2 bases and J by 4 bases, with 18 bases left in between. CDR1 SGDLS and CDR2 YYNGEE come from the germline V gene. This CDR3 is built from 16 residues. CDR3 nucleotide sequence: TGTGCCAGCAGCGTCGGGGGTCAGGGGTTGAGCTATGGCTACACCTTC. This translates into CASSVGGQGLSYGYTF.

This clonotype was found many times. The gene calls are TRBV5-4 and TRBJ1-2; D uncertain. Germline CDR1 and CDR2: SGHNT and YYREEE (reference sequence). CDR3 length: 15 residues. The V end was cut by 1 base, the J end by 2 bases, with 12 bases between. DNA for the CDR3: TGTGCCAGCAGCTTGCCTAGTGTGGGCAACTATGGCTACACCTTC. This codes for CASSLPSVGNYGYTF. The full variable domain, with the rest looked up from reference TRBV5-4 and TRBJ1-2, is ETGVTQSPTHLIKTRGQQVTLRCSSQSGHNTVSWYQQALGQGPQFIFQYYREEENGRGNFPPRFSGLQFPNYSSELNVNALELDDSALYLCASSLPSVGNYGYTFGSGTRLTVV.

Many counts were recorded for this clonotype. The chain joins TRBV6-1 to TRBJ1-5, with unresolved D. This CDR3 is 14 amino acids long. Germline V gene lookup returns CDR1 MNHNS and CDR2 SASEGT. V was clipped by 0 bases and J by 1 base, with 4 bases between them. DNA for the CDR3: TGTGCCAGCAGTGAAGCTCTGAGCAATCAGCCCCAGCATTTT. Protein sequence: CASSEALSNQPQHF.

This clonotype was seen many times. The chain carries TRBV18 and TRBJ1-5, with 7 bases matching TRBD1. J lost 5 bases, V lost 10 bases, and 8 bases had no gene match. This CDR3 has 13 amino acids. Germline assignment: CDR1 KGHSH and CDR2 LQKENI. The CDR3 protein is CAKLRQGDQPQHF. CDR3 nucleotides: TGTGCCAAACTCAGACAGGGCGATCAGCCCCAGCATTTT.

This clonotype has at least ten counts. The chain links TRBV20-1 to TRBJ1-2, with unresolved D. Germline assignment: CDR1 DFQATT and CDR2 SNEGSKA (reference sequence). V was cut by 0 bases and J by 2 bases, with 13 bases left in between. The length of the CDR3 is 15 residues. The CDR3 DNA sequence: TGCAGTGCTAGAGATCCTGACCGCGTAAACTATGGCTACACCTTC. This encodes CSARDPDRVNYGYTF.

This clonotype was counted ten times or more. The rearrangement uses TRBV4-1 and TRBJ1-2, with D uncertain. Trimming took 4 bases from V and 0 from J, leaving 12 bases between them. Looked up from germline, CDR1 is MGHRA and CDR2 is YSYEKL. The CDR3 spans 15 residues. CDR3 loop: CASSPWTASNYGYTF. In DNA, the CDR3 is TGCGCCAGCAGCCCATGGACGGCTTCTAACTATGGCTACACCTTC.

In this sample, this clonotype turned up many times. The chain employs TRBV7-9 and TRBJ1-2; no definite D call. The V gene's germline CDR1 is SEHNR and CDR2 FQNEAQ (reference sequence). The CDR3 covers 13 residues. The V end lost 5 bases, the J end lost 6 bases, and 13 bases lay between the germline ends. This CDR3 is CASSPGGPDGYTF. The CDR3 bases are TGTGCCAGCAGCCCCGGAGGTCCAGATGGCTACACCTTC.

This chain connects TRBV28 to TRBJ1-5, with D tentatively TRBD1 (5 bases). V lost 5 bases to trimming and J lost 4 bases, with 12 bases between them. The length of the CDR3 is 14 residues. CDR1 and CDR2 from the germline V gene are MDHEN and SYDVKM. The CDR3 reads CASSDWGGNQPQHF. The CDR3 DNA follows: TGTGCCAGCAGTGATTGGGGGGGAAATCAGCCCCAGCATTTT.

This clonotype was detected many times. V is TRBV12-3 or TRBV12-4 and J is TRBJ2-7; D may be TRBD2 (5 bases). Trimming left V 3 bases short and J 3 bases short, with 9 bases between. CDR3 length: 13 amino acids. CDR3 amino acids: CASSFVGDYEQYF. In nucleotides, the CDR3 is TGTGCCAGCAGTTTCGTCGGGGACTACGAGCAGTACTTC.

This clonotype occurred many times. This sequence joins TRBV5-8 and TRBJ1-5; TRBD1 agrees at 11 bases. Germline assignment: CDR1 SGHTS and CDR2 YDEGEE. The CDR3 length is 15 residues. V trimming: 2 bases; J trimming: 6 bases; junction bases outside the gene matches: 4. DNA of the CDR3: TGTGCCAGCAGCTTCTCGGGGACAGGGGGTCAGCCCCAGCATTTT. As protein: CASSFSGTGGQPQHF.

This clonotype came up many times. A junction boundary mismatches the germline segment, possibly from a read error. The rearrangement links TRBV7-7 to TRBJ2-5, with D unclear. Germline values: CDR1 SSHAT, CDR2 FNYEAQ (reference sequence). The CDR3 totals 14 residues. The CDR3 loop is CASSLGSGLETQYF. CDR3 nucleotides: TGTGCTAGCAGCTTAGGGTCTGGTTTGGAGACCCAGTACTTC. Looking up the rest from reference TRBV7-7 and TRBJ2-5 gives the full variable domain: GAGVSQSPRYKVTKRGQDVTLRCDPISSHATLYWYQQALGQGPEFLTYFNYEAQPDKSGLPSDRFSAERPEGSISTLTIQRTEQRDSAMYRCASSLGSGLETQYFGPGTRLLVL.

The chain links TRBV6-2 or TRBV6-3 to TRBJ2-7; a possible D gene is TRBD1 (6 bases). V shed 6 bases and J shed 0 bases, with 12 bases lying between them. The CDR3 is made up of 14 amino acids. The germline gives CDR1 MNHEY, CDR2 SVGEGT. CDR3 region: CASSRQEFSYEQYF. The CDR3 DNA follows: TGTGCCAGCAGCAGACAGGAGTTCTCCTACGAGCAGTACTTC.

Many counts were recorded for this clonotype. The rearrangement uses TRBV6-5 and TRBJ1-1; 8 bases are a match to TRBD1. CDR3 length equals 14 residues. V was clipped by 4 bases and J by 6 bases; unmatched bases: 7. The V gene's germline CDR1 is MNHEY and CDR2 SVGAGI. CDR3 DNA sequence: TGTGCCAGCAGTTTACAGGGGGTCTCGCCTGAAGCTTTCTTT. Protein product: CASSLQGVSPEAFF.

This clonotype was seen ten or more times. The chain links TRBV20-1 to TRBJ1-1; maybe TRBD1 (6 bases). Trimming shortened V by 2 bases and J by 8 bases, and 18 bases separated the two germline ends. Per germline, CDR1 DFQATT and CDR2 SNEGSKA (reference sequence). The CDR3 sequence is 14 residues long. The chain's CDR3 is CSARTSRQVVEAFF. The CDR3 region has the DNA TGCAGTGCTAGAACCTCAAGACAGGTCGTCGAAGCTTTCTTT.

In its sample, this clonotype was seen a few times. The chain employs TRBV19 and TRBJ1-1, with D unclear. Trimming pared 3 bases from V and 4 bases from J, leaving 18 bases between. The CDR3 contains 16 residues. The V gene's germline CDR1 is LNHDA and CDR2 SQIVND (reference sequence). The CDR3 DNA sequence: TGTGCCAGTAGTATCTCTCACACGGCCTGGGCCACTGAAGCTTTCTTT. Its protein product is CASSISHTAWATEAFF.

There are many counts of this clonotype. The J gene is TRBJ1-2, the V gene TRBV6-5, with TRBD1 matching over 7 bases. The CDR3 loop spans 15 amino acids. CDR1 is MNHEY, CDR2 SVGAGI, per germline. The ends lost 2 bases at V and 13 bases at J; junction bases unmatched: 16. CDR3 sequence reads: CASSYSGQAFQEGTF. CDR3 in DNA: TGTGCCAGCAGTTACAGCGGACAGGCCTTTCAGGAAGGCACCTTC.

This clonotype was observed many times. The V and J genes are TRBV12-3 or TRBV12-4 and TRBJ2-7; 7 nucleotides agree with TRBD2. V dropped 5 bases and J dropped 1; count of bases not matched to a gene: 14. The CDR3 spans 17 residues. CDR3 sequence (DNA): TGTGCCAGCAGTCCCCCGGGGGGAGGGAAAACATCCTACGAGCAGTACTTC. It translates to CASSPPGGGKTSYEQYF.

This clonotype showed up many times. CDR3 loop: CSGKLRDRLHTEAFF. In DNA form, the CDR3 reads TGCAGTGGGAAACTTAGAGACAGGTTACACACTGAAGCTTTCTTT. The genes are TRBV20-1 and TRBJ1-1, with a tentative D call TRBD1 (6 bases). The V gene lost 7 bases and the J gene lost 3 bases, with 21 bases spanning the gap. This CDR3 is 15 amino acids long. Germline loops: CDR1 DFQATT, CDR2 SNEGSKA (reference sequence).

This clonotype has more than one count but fewer than ten. The V call is TRBV30, the J call TRBJ2-5; D possibly matches TRBD1 or TRBD2 (6 bases each). The CDR3 contains 12 residues. The V gene lost 3 bases and the J gene lost 5 bases, with 10 bases spanning the gap. Looked up from germline, CDR1 is GTSNPN and CDR2 is SVGIG (reference sequence). The CDR3 is CAWRGGRETQYF. CDR3 coding DNA: TGTGCCTGGAGGGGGGGCCGGGAGACCCAGTACTTC.